A single T cell receptor (beta chain) is shown here with its context. Its target is not known. This specimen comes from a study of radiotherapy plus CTLA-4 blockade in lung cancer. Study information: Disease control was present in 30% to 40% of patients, and objective responses in 18%.

Trimming removed 2 bases from V and 5 bases from J; junction bases left unmatched: 13. Germline CDR1 MNHEY, CDR2 SMNVEV (reference sequence). This CDR3 has 17 amino acids. Sequenced by immunoSEQ multiplex PCR; TCRdb stores in-frame clones only, minus some. The data show around 40,000 clones, 85% seen once. People whose metastatic non-small-cell lung cancer was chemo-refractory got focal radiation along with CTLA-4 blockade by ipilimumab. General observations from the study: TCR clones from tumors expanded in blood after radiotherapy plus ipilimumab.

V and J are TRBV27 and TRBJ1-1; 8 bases line up with TRBD1. The sequencing here drew on peripheral blood, taken from a patient treated with radiotherapy plus ipilimumab. The sequence was collected from a human donor with non-small cell lung cancer who had stable disease on radiotherapy plus ipilimumab. The CDR3 is CASSLRSGRGLWTEAFF. CDR3 coding DNA: TGTGCCAGCAGTTTACGTAGTGGCAGGGGGCTTTGGACTGAAGCTTTCTTT.